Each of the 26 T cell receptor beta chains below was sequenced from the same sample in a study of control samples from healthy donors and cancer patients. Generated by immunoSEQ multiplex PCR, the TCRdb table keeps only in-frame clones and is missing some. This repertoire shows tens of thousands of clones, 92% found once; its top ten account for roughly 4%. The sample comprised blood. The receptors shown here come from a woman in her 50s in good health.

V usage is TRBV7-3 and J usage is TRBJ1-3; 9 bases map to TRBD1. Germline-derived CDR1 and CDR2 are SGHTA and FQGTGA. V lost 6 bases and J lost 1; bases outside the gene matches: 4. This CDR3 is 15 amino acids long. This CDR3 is CASSTGTGSGNTIYF. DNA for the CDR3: TGTGCCAGCAGTACCGGGACAGGGTCTGGAAACACCATATATTTT.

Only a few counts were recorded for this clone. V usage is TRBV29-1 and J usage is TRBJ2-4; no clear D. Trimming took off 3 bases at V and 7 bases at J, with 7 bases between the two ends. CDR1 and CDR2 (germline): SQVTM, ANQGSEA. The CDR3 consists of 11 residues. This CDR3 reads CSVDIDNIQYF. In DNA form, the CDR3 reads TGCAGCGTTGATATAGATAACATTCAGTACTTC.

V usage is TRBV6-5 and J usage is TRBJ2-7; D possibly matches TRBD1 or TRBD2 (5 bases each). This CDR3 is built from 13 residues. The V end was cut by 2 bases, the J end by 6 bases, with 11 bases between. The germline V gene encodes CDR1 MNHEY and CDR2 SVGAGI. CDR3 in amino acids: CASSYGDASEQYF. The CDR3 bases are TGTGCCAGCAGTTACGGGGACGCATCCGAGCAGTACTTC.

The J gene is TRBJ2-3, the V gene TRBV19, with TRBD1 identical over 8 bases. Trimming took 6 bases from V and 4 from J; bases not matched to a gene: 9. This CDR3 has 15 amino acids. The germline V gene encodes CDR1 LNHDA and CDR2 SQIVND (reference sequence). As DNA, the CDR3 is TGTGCCAGTAGCCTACGAGGACAGGGCTCAGATACGCAGTATTTT. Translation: CASSLRGQGSDTQYF.

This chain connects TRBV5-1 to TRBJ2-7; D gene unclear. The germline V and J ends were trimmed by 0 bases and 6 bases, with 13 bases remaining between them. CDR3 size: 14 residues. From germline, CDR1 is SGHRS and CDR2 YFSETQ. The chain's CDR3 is CASSLGQALLEQYF. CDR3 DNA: TGCGCCAGCAGCTTGGGGCAGGCGCTCCTCGAGCAGTACTTC.

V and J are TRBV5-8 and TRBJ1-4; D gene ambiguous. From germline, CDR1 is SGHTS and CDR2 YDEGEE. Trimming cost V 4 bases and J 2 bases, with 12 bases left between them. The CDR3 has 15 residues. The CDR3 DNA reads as TGTGCCAGCAGCGATCTGAGGAGCACTAATGAAAAACTGTTTTTT. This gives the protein CASSDLRSTNEKLFF. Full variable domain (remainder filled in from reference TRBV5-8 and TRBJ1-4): EAGVTQSPTHLIKTRGQQATLRCSPISGHTSVYWYQQALGLGLQFLLWYDEGEERNRGNFPPRFSGRQFPNYSSELNVNALELEDSALYLCASSDLRSTNEKLFFGSGTQLSVL.

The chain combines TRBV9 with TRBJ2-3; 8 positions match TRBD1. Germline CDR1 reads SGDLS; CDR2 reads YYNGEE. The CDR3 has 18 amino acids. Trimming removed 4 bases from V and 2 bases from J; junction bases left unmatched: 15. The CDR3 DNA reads TGTGCCAGCAGCCCCCCCCGGACAGGGTGGAGTACCACAGATACGCAGTATTTT. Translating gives CASSPPRTGWSTTDTQYF.

CDR3: CASSPAGTGGYEQYF. CDR3 bases: TGTGCCAGCAGCCCTGCCGGGACAGGGGGCTACGAGCAGTACTTC. The chain recombines TRBV2 with TRBJ2-7; 11 bases are a match to TRBD1. The CDR3 is 15 residues long. The germline V gene encodes CDR1 SNHLY and CDR2 FYNNEI. The V segment lost 6 bases and the J segment 3 bases; nucleotides outside the gene matches: 7. Full variable domain (rest looked up from reference TRBV2 and TRBJ2-7): EPEVTQTPSHQVTQMGQEVILRCVPISNHLYFYWYRQILGQKVEFLVSFYNNEISEKSEIFDDQFSVERPDGSNFTLKIRSTKLEDSAMYFCASSPAGTGGYEQYFGPGTRLTVT.

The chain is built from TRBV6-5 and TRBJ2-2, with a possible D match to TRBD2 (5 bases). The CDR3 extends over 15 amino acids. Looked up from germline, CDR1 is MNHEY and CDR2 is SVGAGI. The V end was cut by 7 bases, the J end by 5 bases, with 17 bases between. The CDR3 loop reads CASTPRTHTTGELFF. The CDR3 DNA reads TGTGCCAGCACTCCCAGGACTCACACTACCGGGGAGCTGTTTTTT.

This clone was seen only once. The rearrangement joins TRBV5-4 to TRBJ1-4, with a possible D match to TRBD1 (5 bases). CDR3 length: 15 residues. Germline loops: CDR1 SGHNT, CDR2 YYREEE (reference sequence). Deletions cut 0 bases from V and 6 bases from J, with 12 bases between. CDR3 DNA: TGTGCCAGCAGCTTGGGGGCGGGCAGGGATGAAAAACTGTTTTTT. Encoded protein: CASSLGAGRDEKLFF.

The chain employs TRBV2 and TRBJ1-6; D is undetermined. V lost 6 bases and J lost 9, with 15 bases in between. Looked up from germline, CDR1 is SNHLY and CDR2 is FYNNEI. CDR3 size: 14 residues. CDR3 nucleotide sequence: TGTGCCAGCAGGGGCGACACTCGGGGTTCACCCCTCCACTTT. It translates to CASRGDTRGSPLHF. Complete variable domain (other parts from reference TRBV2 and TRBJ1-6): EPEVTQTPSHQVTQMGQEVILRCVPISNHLYFYWYRQILGQKVEFLVSFYNNEISEKSEIFDDQFSVERPDGSNFTLKIRSTKLEDSAMYFCASRGDTRGSPLHFGNGTRLTVT.

DNA of the CDR3: TGTGCCAGCAGTTACGGGGCCTCGACGGGGGCTTTCTTT. It specifies CASSYGASTGAFF. The chain has TRBV6-5 and TRBJ1-1; D is possibly TRBD1 (5 bases). CDR1 is MNHEY, CDR2 SVGAGI, per germline. Trimming stripped 2 bases from V and 11 bases from J, with 15 bases between. CDR3 size: 13 residues.

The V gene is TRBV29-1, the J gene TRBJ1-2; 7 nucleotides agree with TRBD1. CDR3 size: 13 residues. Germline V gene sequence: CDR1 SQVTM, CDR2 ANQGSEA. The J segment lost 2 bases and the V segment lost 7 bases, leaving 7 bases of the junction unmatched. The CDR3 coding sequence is TGCAGCGCCCGACAGGGCAGAAACTATGGCTACACCTTC. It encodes CSARQGRNYGYTF.

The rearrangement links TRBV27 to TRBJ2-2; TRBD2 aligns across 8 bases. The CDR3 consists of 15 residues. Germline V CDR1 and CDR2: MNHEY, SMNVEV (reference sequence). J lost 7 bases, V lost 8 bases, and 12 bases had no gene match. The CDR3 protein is CASSGAGGYSGELFF. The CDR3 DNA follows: TGTGCCAGCTCGGGGGCGGGGGGCTACAGCGGGGAGCTGTTTTTT.

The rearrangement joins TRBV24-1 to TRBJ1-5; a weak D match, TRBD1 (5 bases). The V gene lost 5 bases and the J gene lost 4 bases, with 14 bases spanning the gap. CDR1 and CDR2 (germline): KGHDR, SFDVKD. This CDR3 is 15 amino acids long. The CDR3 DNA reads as TGTGCCACCAGTGCCACCCAGGGATTTAATCAGCCCCAGCATTTT. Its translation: CATSATQGFNQPQHF.

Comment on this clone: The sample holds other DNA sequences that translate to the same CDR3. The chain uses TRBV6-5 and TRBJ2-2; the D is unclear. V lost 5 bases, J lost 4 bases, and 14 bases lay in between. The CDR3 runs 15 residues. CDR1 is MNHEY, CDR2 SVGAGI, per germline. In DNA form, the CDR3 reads TGTGCCAGCAGTAAATGGTCGGTGGGCACCGGGGAGCTGTTTTTT. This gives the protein CASSKWSVGTGELFF.

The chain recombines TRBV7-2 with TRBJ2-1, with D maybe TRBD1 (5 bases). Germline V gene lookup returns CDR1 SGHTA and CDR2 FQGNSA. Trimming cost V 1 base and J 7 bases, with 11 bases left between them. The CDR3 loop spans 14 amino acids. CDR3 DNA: TGTGCCAGCAGCTTAGGACAGTCAAGGAATGAGCAGTTCTTC. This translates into CASSLGQSRNEQFF.

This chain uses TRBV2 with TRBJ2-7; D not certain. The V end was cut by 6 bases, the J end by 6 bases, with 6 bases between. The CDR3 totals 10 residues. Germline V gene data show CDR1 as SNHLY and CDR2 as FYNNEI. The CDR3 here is CASRVTEQYF. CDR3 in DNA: TGTGCCAGCAGGGTCACCGAGCAGTACTTC. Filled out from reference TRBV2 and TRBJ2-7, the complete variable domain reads EPEVTQTPSHQVTQMGQEVILRCVPISNHLYFYWYRQILGQKVEFLVSFYNNEISEKSEIFDDQFSVERPDGSNFTLKIRSTKLEDSAMYFCASRVTEQYFGPGTRLTVT.

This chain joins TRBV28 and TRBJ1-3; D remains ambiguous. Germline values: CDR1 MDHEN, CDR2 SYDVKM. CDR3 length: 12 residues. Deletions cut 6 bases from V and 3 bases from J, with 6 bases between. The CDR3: CASSYYGNTIYF. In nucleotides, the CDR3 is TGTGCCAGCAGCTATTATGGAAACACCATATATTTT. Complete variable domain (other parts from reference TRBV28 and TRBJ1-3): DVKVTQSSRYLVKRTGEKVFLECVQDMDHENMFWYRQDPGLGLRLIYFSYDVKMKEKGDIPEGYSVSREKKERFSLILESASTNQTSMYLCASSYYGNTIYFGEGSWLTVV.

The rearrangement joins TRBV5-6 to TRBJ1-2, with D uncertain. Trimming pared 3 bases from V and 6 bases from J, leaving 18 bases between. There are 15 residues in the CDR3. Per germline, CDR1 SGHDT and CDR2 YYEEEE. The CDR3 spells CASSSRGSPPDGYTF. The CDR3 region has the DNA TGTGCCAGCAGCTCACGGGGTTCTCCTCCCGATGGCTACACCTTC. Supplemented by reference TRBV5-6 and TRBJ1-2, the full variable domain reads DAGVTQSPTHLIKTRGQQVTLRCSPKSGHDTVSWYQQALGQGPQFIFQYYEEEERQRGNFPDRFSGHQFPNYSSELNVNALLLGDSALYLCASSSRGSPPDGYTFGSGTRLTVV.

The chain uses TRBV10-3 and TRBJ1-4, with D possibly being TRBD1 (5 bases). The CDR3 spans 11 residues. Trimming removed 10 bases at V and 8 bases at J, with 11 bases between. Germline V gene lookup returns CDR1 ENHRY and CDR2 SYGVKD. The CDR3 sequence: CATSPGEKLFF. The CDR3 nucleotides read TGTGCCACAAGCCCAGGGGAAAAACTGTTTTTT.

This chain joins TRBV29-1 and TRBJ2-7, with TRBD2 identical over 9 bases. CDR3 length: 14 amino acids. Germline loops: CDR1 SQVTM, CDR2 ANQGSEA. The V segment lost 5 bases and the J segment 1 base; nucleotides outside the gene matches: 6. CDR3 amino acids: CSVFSSGDSYEQYF. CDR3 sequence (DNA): TGCAGCGTTTTTTCTAGCGGGGATTCCTACGAGCAGTACTTC.

The CDR3 here is CASSLRVSNQPQHF. The CDR3 DNA is TGTGCCAGCAGTTTGCGAGTTAGCAATCAGCCCCAGCATTTT. V and J are TRBV28 and TRBJ1-5, with D uncertain. V lost 3 bases and J 0 bases, leaving 6 bases between the germline ends. Germline V gene lookup returns CDR1 MDHEN and CDR2 SYDVKM. The CDR3 is 14 residues long.

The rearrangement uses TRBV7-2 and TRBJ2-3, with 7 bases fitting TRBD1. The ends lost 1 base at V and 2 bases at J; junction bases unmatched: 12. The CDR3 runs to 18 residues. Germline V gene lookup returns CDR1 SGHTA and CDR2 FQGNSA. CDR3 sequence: CASSLVPRQGGTTDTQYF. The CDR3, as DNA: TGTGCCAGCAGCTTAGTCCCACGACAGGGCGGCACCACAGATACGCAGTATTTT.

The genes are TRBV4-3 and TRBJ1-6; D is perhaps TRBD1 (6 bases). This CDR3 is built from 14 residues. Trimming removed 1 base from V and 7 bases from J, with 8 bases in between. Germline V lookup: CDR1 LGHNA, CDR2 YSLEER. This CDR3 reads CASSQVQGNSPLHF. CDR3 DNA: TGCGCCAGCAGCCAAGTGCAGGGGAATTCACCCCTCCACTTT.

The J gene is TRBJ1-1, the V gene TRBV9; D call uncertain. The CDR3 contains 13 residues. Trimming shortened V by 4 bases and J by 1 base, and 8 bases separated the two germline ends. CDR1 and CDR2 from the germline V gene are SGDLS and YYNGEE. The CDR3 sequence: CASSTNQNTEAFF. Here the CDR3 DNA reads TGTGCCAGCAGCACCAATCAGAACACTGAAGCTTTCTTT.